This paragraph covers one TCR beta chain sequence. Its antigen remains undetermined. No base-level quality is on record; no much larger clone is a single base apart. Using the deep immunoSEQ assay, TCR CDR3 regions were amplified from genomic DNA by multiplex PCR. Extracted genomic DNA from each cell subset was spread evenly across all wells of several immunoSEQ 96-well plates, with each plate serving as a replicate. For sorted subsets, about 200 ng genomic DNA, equal to tens of thousands of T cell genomes, was loaded into each replicate PCR. Purified libraries were measured with a Qubit 3.0 fluorometer, size-checked on a Bioanalyzer 2100, and measured again with the KAPA Library Quantification kit. A separate single-read 150-cycle Illumina NextSeq 550 flow cell was used to sequence each immunoSEQ 96-well plate. Under the source paper's analysis protocol: Because only junctional sequences without quality scores were contained in the immunoSEQ output, filtering matching that applied to full-length reads could not be performed. To assign V/J genes and CDR3, sequences were annotated using PyIR, a Python wrapper for IgBLAST v1.9, with IMGT germline references. Reads were removed for weak V/J assignments (E-value above 1e-6), missing CDR3, stop codons, out-of-frame junctions, or ambiguous translated residues. V3J clonotypes were defined by identical inferred V gene, J gene, and CDR3 amino acid sequence. To compute the percentage overlap between repertoires, the number of shared unique clonotypes was divided by the size of the smaller repertoire. Three approaches were used to assess repertoire richness: RTK rarefaction, the Chao1 estimator, and Recon v2.1 estimates of unobserved clonotypes. OLGA was used to compute generation probabilities for all TCRbeta clonotypes that the gDNA method yielded from several donors. As stored in TCRdb, this immuneACCESS dataset retains in-frame rearrangements with V and J assigned. A fraction of the clones does not appear; measured against another copy, unresolved V genes explain less than half of the discrepancy, and the remainder lacks a known reason. V and J calls plus clone size are reproduced from that table; the DNA served to infer D and trimming. This sample lists about 2,200,000 clones; roughly 91% were detected once. The ten most abundant clones make up roughly 1.7% of the sample.

V lost 4 bases and J lost 1 base; the stretch between them is 16 bases long. CDR1 and CDR2 are drawn from the germline V gene: MGHRA, YSYEKL. The CDR3 covers 17 residues, taking in both the cysteine and the phenylalanine. Kept here is only the CDR3 DNA, which spans 51 bases and is read in frame from base 1. CD8 naive samples consisted of CD45RO-negative cells that were positively selected for CCR7, yielding a CD45RA+CCR7+ population without TemRA cells. Healthy HIV-negative adults with no recently reported acute infections or vaccinations were included as donors. Only Caucasian adults living in Nashville, Tennessee, USA were represented among the donors. Blood was collected by leukapheresis, and PBMCs were isolated by Ficoll-Histopaque density gradient centrifugation and then cryopreserved in liquid nitrogen vapor phase. Purity and quantity of every magnetically sorted T cell population were checked by analytical flow cytometry. Each sorted fraction had its genomic DNA isolated and then quantified by UV absorbance on a Nanodrop 2000c.

This sample was taken from a study of shared clonotypes between healthy human individuals (dated by TCRdb to the early 2020s). Study-level background: The cohort included a few men and two women between 18 and 49 years of age. To increase sequencing depth and limit assay-specific biases, TCR repertoire library preparation and sequencing were carried out by different laboratories using diverse techniques. To estimate repertoire size and how much clonotypes are shared between individuals, the study performed deep sequencing of blood TCR repertoires from about five healthy adults. For each donor, CD4 naive and CD4 memory were each given three plates, CD8 naive was given two plates, and CD8 memory was given one plate. Between about 0.85 and 8.9 billion PBMCs per donor were obtained by leukapheresis. Study-level results and caveats: Pairwise subsampling led to the expectation that sequencing depth would affect the degree of clonotype sharing among donors. Sampling was limited to blood, and TCR repertoires in tissue likely differ from TCR repertoires in blood. Across several donors, roughly 5.1% of naive CD4, roughly 3.5% of naive CD8, under 2.5% of memory CD4, and under 0.45% of memory CD8 clonotypes were shared. Naive subsets generally had larger estimated clonotype richness than memory subsets. Compared with non-shared clonotypes, clonotypes shared by all four sorted-subset donors had higher generation probabilities. Even with the large sequencing depth, rarefaction of the sorted-subset datasets indicated that sequencing was incomplete. Because the study included a small number of donors, the genetic and exposure-history diversity represented was limited.

What was sequenced was naive CD8+ T cells from PBMCs. What the cell subset or site label conveys for this sample: CD45RA+CCR7+. Here the chain combines TRBV4-1 and TRBJ2-2; too little of a D gene remains to name it. The TCR comes from a man younger than 35 in good health. Some clones in this sample may be carry-over from other donors' samples. The CDR3 in this case is CASSLLGRKGNTGELFF. The DNA sequence follows: TGCGCCAGCAGCCTCCTGGGCAGGAAGGGGAACACCGGGGAGCTGTTTTTT.